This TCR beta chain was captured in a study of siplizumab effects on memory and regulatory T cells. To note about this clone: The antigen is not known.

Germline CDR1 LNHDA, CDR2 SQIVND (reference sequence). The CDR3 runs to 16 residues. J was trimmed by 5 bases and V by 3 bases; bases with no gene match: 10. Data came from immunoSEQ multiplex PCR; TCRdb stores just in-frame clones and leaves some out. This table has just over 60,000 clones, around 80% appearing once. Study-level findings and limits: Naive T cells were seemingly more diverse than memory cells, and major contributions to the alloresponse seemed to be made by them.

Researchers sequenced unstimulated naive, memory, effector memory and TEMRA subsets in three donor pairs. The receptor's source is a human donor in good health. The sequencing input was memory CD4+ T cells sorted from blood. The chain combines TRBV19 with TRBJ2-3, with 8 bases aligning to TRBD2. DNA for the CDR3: TGTGCCAGTAGTATGATCGGGGGGGCTGGGGTAGATACGCAGTATTTT. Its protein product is CASSMIGGAGVDTQYF.